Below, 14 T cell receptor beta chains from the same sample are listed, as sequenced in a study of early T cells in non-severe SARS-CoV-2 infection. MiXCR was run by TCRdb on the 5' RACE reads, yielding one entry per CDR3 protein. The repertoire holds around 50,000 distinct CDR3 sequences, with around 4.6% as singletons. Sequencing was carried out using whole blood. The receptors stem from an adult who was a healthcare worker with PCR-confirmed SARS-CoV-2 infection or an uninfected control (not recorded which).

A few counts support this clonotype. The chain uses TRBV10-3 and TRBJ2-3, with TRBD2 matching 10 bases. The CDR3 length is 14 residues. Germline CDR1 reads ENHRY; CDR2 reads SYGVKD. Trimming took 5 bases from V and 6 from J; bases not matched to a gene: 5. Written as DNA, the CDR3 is TGTGCCATCAGTTTTGAGCGGGAGGGGGATACGCAGTATTTT. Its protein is CAISFEREGDTQYF.

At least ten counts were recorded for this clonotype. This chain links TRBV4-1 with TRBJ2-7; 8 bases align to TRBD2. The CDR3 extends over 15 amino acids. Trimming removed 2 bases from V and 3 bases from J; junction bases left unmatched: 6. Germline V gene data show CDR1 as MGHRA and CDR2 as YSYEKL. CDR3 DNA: TGCGCCAGCAGCCAACCGGGACTAGGCATCTACGAGCAGTACTTC. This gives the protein CASSQPGLGIYEQYF.

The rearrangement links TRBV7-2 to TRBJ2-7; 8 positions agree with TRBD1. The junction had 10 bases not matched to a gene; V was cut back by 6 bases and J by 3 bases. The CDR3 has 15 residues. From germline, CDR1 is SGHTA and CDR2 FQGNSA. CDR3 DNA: TGTGCCAGCAGAATCCGCTCGACAGGGGACTACGAGCAGTACTTC. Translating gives CASRIRSTGDYEQYF.

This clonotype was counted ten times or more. CDR3 residues: CASSPLGDRVGSLHF. DNA for the CDR3: TGTGCCAGCTCACCATTGGGGGACAGGGTCGGATCCCTCCACTTT. The chain combines TRBV18 with TRBJ1-6; TRBD1 agrees at 9 bases. The CDR3 has 15 amino acids. Germline assignment: CDR1 KGHSH and CDR2 LQKENI. Losses at the gene ends were 2 bases for V and 14 bases for J; bases not matched to a gene: 10.

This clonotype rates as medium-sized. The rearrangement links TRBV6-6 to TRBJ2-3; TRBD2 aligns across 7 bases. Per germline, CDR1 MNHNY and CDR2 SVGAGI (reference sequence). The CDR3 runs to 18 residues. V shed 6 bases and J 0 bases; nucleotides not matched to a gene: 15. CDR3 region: CASRPARAGAPSTDTQYF. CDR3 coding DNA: TGTGCCAGCAGACCAGCCCGGGCGGGAGCTCCTAGCACAGATACGCAGTATTTT.

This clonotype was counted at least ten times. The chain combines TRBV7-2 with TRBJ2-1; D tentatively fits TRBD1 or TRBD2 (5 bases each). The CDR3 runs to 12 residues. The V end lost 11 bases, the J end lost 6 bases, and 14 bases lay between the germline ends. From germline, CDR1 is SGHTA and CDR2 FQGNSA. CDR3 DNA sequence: TGTGCCTCCCAAAAGAGGGGCAATGAGCAGTTCTTC. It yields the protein CASQKRGNEQFF.

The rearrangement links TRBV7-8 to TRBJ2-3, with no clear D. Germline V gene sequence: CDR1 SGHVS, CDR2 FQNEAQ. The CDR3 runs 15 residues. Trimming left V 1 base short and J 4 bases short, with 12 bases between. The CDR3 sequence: CASSLDLATADTQYF. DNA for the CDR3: TGTGCCAGCAGCTTAGATCTGGCTACAGCAGATACGCAGTATTTT.

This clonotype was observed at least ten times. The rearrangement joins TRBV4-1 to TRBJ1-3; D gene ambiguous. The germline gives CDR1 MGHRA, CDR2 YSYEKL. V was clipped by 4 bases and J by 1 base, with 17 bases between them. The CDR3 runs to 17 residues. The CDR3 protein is CASSLVGGVQSGNTIYF. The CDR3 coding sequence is TGCGCCAGCAGCCTCGTCGGCGGGGTTCAATCTGGAAACACCATATATTTT.

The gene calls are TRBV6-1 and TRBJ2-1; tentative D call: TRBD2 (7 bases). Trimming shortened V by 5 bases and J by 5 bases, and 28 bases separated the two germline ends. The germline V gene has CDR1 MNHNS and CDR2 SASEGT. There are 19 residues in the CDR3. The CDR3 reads CASSKPFRGGAGQHNEQFF. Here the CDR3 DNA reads TGTGCCAGCAGTAAGCCCTTCCGAGGGGGGGCCGGACAACACAATGAGCAGTTCTTC.

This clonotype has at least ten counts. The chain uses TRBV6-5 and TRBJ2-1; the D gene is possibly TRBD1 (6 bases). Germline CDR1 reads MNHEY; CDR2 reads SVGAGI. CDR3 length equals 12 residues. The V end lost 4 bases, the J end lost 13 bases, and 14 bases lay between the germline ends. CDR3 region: CASSLQSGHQFF. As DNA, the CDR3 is TGTGCCAGCAGTTTACAATCGGGACACCAGTTCTTC.

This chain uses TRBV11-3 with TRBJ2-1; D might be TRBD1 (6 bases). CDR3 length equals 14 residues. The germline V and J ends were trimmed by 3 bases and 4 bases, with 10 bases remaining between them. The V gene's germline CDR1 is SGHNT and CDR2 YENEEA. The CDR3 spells CASSLGQGYNEQFF. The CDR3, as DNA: TGTGCCAGCAGCTTGGGACAAGGGTACAATGAGCAGTTCTTC.

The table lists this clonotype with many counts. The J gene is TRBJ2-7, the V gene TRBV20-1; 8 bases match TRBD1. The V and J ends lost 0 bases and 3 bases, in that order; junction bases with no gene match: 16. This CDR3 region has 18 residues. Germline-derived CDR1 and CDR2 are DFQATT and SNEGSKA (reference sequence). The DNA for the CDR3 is TGCAGTGCTAGAGATGTTCGGTCGATACAGGGGGTTAACTACGAGCAGTACTTC. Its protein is CSARDVRSIQGVNYEQYF.

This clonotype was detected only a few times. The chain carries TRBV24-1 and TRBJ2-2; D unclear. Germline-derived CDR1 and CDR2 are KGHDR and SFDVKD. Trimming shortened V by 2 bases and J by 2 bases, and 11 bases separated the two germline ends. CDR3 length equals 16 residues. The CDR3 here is CATSDSRPENTGELFF. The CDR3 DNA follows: TGTGCCACCAGTGATTCACGACCAGAAAACACCGGGGAGCTGTTTTTT.

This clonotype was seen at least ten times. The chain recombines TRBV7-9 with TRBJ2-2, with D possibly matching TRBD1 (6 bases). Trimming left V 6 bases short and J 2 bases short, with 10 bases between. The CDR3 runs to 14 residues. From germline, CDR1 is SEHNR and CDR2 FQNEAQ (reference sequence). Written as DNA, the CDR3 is TGTGCCAGCAGGAGACAGGACAACACCGGGGAGCTGTTTTTT. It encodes CASRRQDNTGELFF. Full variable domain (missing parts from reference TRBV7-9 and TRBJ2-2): DTGVSQNPRHKITKRGQNVTFRCDPISEHNRLYWYRQTLGQGPEFLTYFQNEAQLEKSRLLSDRFSAERPKGSFSTLEIQRTEQGDSAMYLCASRRQDNTGELFFGEGSRLTVL.